This entry lists 8 T cell receptor beta chains sequenced from one sample in a study of T cell repertoires in cytomegalovirus infection. TCRdb passed the reads through MiXCR, listing each CDR3 protein once. Of roughly 100,000 distinct CDR3 sequences listed, roughly two fifths are singletons. Their recognized antigens are unknown. The sample consisted of CD8+ T cells from cultured PBMCs, taken from culture after CMV antigen stimulation. The receptors here all came from a human donor in good health (CMV status not recorded). Some clones in this sample may be carry-over from other donors' samples.

This chain joins TRBV6-2 or TRBV6-3 and TRBJ2-7, with D unclear. V was clipped by 10 bases and J by 5 bases, with 15 bases between them. The CDR3 has 12 residues. CDR1 MNHEY and CDR2 SVGEGT come from the germline V gene. The CDR3 DNA follows: TGTGCCAACACCCATTCAGGCCACGAGCAGTACTTC. This sequence encodes CANTHSGHEQYF.

At least ten counts were recorded for this clonotype. The rearrangement links TRBV7-8 to TRBJ1-4; D perhaps matches TRBD1 (6 bases). CDR1 and CDR2 (germline): SGHVS, FQNEAQ. The CDR3 totals 15 residues. The V gene lost 4 bases and the J gene lost 3 bases, with 12 bases spanning the gap. CDR3 bases: TGTGCCAGCAGCTCAGGGGAGGGATCTAATGAAAAACTGTTTTTT. Residues: CASSSGEGSNEKLFF.

This clonotype was counted between two and nine times. This chain uses TRBV5-3 with TRBJ2-3; D remains ambiguous. TRBV5-3 is designated an ORF whose function remains uncertain. Between the trimmed V and J ends, which lost 8 bases and 6 bases, there was a span of 16 bases. The CDR3 totals 13 residues. As DNA, the CDR3 is TGTGCCAGCAGCCCCGGACCGGCGGATACGCAGTATTTT. Translating it yields CASSPGPADTQYF.

This clonotype appeared a few times. The gene calls are TRBV6-6 and TRBJ1-2, with D possibly being TRBD1 (6 bases). This CDR3 is built from 12 residues. The V end was cut by 5 bases, the J end by 5 bases, with 9 bases between. Looked up from germline, CDR1 is MNHNY and CDR2 is SVGAGI (reference sequence). CDR3 in DNA: TGTGCCAGCAGTGCTACAGGGTATGGCTACACCTTC. Amino acid sequence: CASSATGYGYTF.

This clonotype has only a few counts. The chain is built from TRBV28 and TRBJ2-1, with 10 bases identical to TRBD1. CDR3 length: 16 residues. The V and J ends lost 5 bases and 7 bases, in that order; junction bases with no gene match: 11. Germline V CDR1 and CDR2: MDHEN, SYDVKM. The CDR3 loop is CASSPPDRGLRNEQFF. The CDR3 nucleotides read TGTGCCAGCAGTCCCCCCGACAGGGGGCTTCGGAATGAGCAGTTCTTC.

This clonotype has just one count. The chain has TRBV7-2 and TRBJ1-6; 8 nucleotides line up with TRBD1. The CDR3 spans 17 residues. J gave up 3 bases and V 3 bases, and 7 bases lay outside the gene matches. Per the germline V gene, CDR1 is SGHTA and CDR2 is FQGNSA. Here the CDR3 reads CASSFRTGRYYNSPLHF. Here the CDR3 DNA reads TGTGCCAGCAGCTTTCGGACAGGGCGCTACTATAATTCACCCCTCCACTTT.

This clonotype came up a few times. J is TRBJ2-2 and V is TRBV29-1; D call uncertain. Trimming removed 5 bases at V and 6 bases at J, with 7 bases between. Looked up from germline, CDR1 is SQVTM and CDR2 is ANQGSEA. This CDR3 has 11 amino acids. The DNA for the CDR3 is TGCAGCGTTTCGATCGCCGGGGAGCTGTTTTTT. It encodes CSVSIAGELFF.

The gene calls are TRBV7-6 and TRBJ2-3; maybe TRBD1 (5 bases). Germline lookup yields CDR1 SGHVS and CDR2 FNYEAQ. V lost 4 bases, J lost 4 bases, and 18 bases lay in between. The CDR3 covers 16 residues. CDR3 protein: CASSSLGQGNADTQYF. CDR3 DNA sequence: TGTGCCAGCAGCTCGCTCGGGCAGGGTAACGCAGATACGCAGTATTTT.